The 3 T cell receptor beta chains below all came from one sample that was sequenced in a study of blood T cell repertoires in COVID-19. Profiling relied on immunoSEQ multiplex PCR, and the TCRdb table lists in-frame clones only, not all of them. The repertoire has 300,000 to 350,000 clones, approximately 89% of them found once; the top ten carry under 6%. The sequencing input was PBMCs or T cells enriched from blood (not recorded which). Source of these receptors: a man aged 25-45 years who had recovered from COVID-19.

The V gene is TRBV2, the J gene TRBJ1-2; 7 positions match TRBD1. J lost 7 bases, V lost 1 base, and 6 bases had no gene match. Germline V lookup: CDR1 SNHLY, CDR2 FYNNEI. The CDR3 covers 14 residues. Here the CDR3 reads CASSEETGLLGYTF. In DNA, the CDR3 is TGTGCCAGCAGTGAAGAGACAGGGTTACTTGGCTACACCTTC.

J is TRBJ1-2 and V is TRBV24-1; 7 bases line up with TRBD1. The CDR3 runs to 13 residues. The trim removed 10 bases at V and 4 bases at J, leaving 8 bases unmatched. The germline V gene encodes CDR1 KGHDR and CDR2 SFDVKD. CDR3 sequence: CATQGQRSYGYTF. In nucleotides, the CDR3 is TGTGCCACACAGGGACAGAGAAGCTATGGCTACACCTTC.

CDR3 in DNA: TGTGCCAGCTCACCCAGGGTGGACACTGAAGCTTTCTTT. Translating it yields CASSPRVDTEAFF. J is TRBJ1-1 and V is TRBV18; maybe TRBD1 (5 bases). Germline loops: CDR1 KGHSH, CDR2 LQKENI. The CDR3 totals 13 residues. V was clipped by 3 bases and J by 3 bases, with 8 bases between them.